Presented here are 4 T cell receptor beta chains from one specimen sequenced in a study of CD8 T cells in ankylosing spondylitis. TCRdb fed the 5' RACE reads into MiXCR, producing one record per CDR3 protein. This sample has approximately 340,000 distinct CDR3 sequences, with roughly 14% found just once. Specimen: blood, either unsorted or a sorted T cell fraction (not recorded which). The receptors shown here come from a male donor with ankylosing spondylitis or in good health (not recorded which).

This clonotype was seen a few times. This sequence joins TRBV5-1 and TRBJ1-1; 8 bases map to TRBD1. The junction had 6 bases not matched to a gene; V was cut back by 2 bases and J by 3 bases. Germline V gene data show CDR1 as SGHRS and CDR2 as YFSETQ. The CDR3 extends over 15 amino acids. CDR3 sequence reads: CASSFETGVDTEAFF. Here the CDR3 DNA reads TGCGCCAGCAGCTTCGAGACAGGGGTGGACACTGAAGCTTTCTTT.

The J gene is TRBJ2-1, the V gene TRBV6-1; 7 bases are shared with TRBD1. The CDR3 extends over 14 amino acids. V was clipped by 5 bases and J by 7 bases; unmatched bases: 8. CDR1 and CDR2 (germline): MNHNS, SASEGT. CDR3 DNA: TGTGCCAGCAGTCTCCGGACAGGCTCGAATGAGCAGTTCTTC. This translates into CASSLRTGSNEQFF.

This clonotype was counted ten times or more. The chain recombines TRBV5-1 with TRBJ2-3, with TRBD1 matching over 10 bases. Germline V gene lookup returns CDR1 SGHRS and CDR2 YFSETQ. Losses at the gene ends were 4 bases for V and 4 bases for J; bases not matched to a gene: 6. The CDR3 contains 15 residues. CDR3 amino acids: CASSLGQGPADTQYF. The DNA for the CDR3 is TGCGCCAGCAGCCTGGGACAGGGGCCGGCAGATACGCAGTATTTT.

There are a few counts of this clonotype. The V call is TRBV12-3 or TRBV12-4, the J call TRBJ1-1; the D is unclear. This CDR3 comprises 14 residues. Trimming stripped 1 base from V and 1 base from J, with 7 bases between. The CDR3 nucleotides read TGTGCCAGCAGTTTAGGGGTTGAGAACACTGAAGCTTTCTTT. Translation: CASSLGVENTEAFF.